A single sample gave rise to the 4 T cell receptor beta chains below, sequenced in a study of glioma-infiltrating T cells after dendritic cell vaccination (dated by TCRdb to 2015 to 2016). The sample's time point label is to be understood as: after dendritic cell vaccination, including at tumor progression/relapse. Libraries were built with the immunoSEQ multiplex PCR assay. Entries here come from immuneACCESS through TCRdb and include only in-frame sequences with V and J called. Some clones fail to appear in such tables; in the studies checked, an unresolved V gene covers under half of the shortfall, and the cause of the remainder is unknown. A total of about 50,000 clones appear in this sample, 70% to 90% of them only once. The ten largest clones take up less than 6.5% of the sample. This specimen consisted of blood, obtained after dendritic cell vaccination. These receptors were taken from a human donor with glioblastoma.

The chain uses TRBV6-1 and TRBJ1-3; D uncertain. The V end was cut by 2 bases, the J end by 4 bases, with 15 bases between. The CDR3 spans 16 residues. Germline V lookup: CDR1 MNHNS, CDR2 SASEGT. As DNA, the CDR3 is TGTGCCAGCAGTGAATCAGCCGGGTGGAGAGGAAACACCATATATTTT. Translating it yields CASSESAGWRGNTIYF.

The chain uses TRBV28 and TRBJ1-1; D is ambiguous. The CDR3 extends over 13 amino acids. CDR1 and CDR2 from the germline V gene are MDHEN and SYDVKM. V lost 7 bases, J lost 6 bases, and 15 bases lay in between. The CDR3 loop is CASNWALGAEAFF. The CDR3, as DNA: TGTGCCAGCAACTGGGCGCTGGGCGCTGAAGCTTTCTTT.

V gene TRBV15 combines with J gene TRBJ1-2, with D possibly matching TRBD1 (5 bases). The germline V gene has CDR1 LNHNV and CDR2 YYDKDF (reference sequence). CDR3 size: 16 residues. Trimming removed 1 base at V and 4 bases at J, with 16 bases between. This chain's CDR3 is CATSRVAGGTGYGYTF. The CDR3 DNA reads as TGTGCCACCAGCAGAGTCGCGGGGGGGACCGGCTATGGCTACACCTTC.

This rearrangement joins TRBV6-1 to TRBJ2-7; D is unclear. The CDR3 length is 13 residues. Looked up from germline, CDR1 is MNHNS and CDR2 is SASEGT. Trimming removed 6 bases from V and 0 bases from J, with 9 bases in between. The CDR3 region is CASRVLSSYEQYF. In DNA form, the CDR3 reads TGTGCCAGCAGGGTCCTTAGCTCCTACGAGCAGTACTTC.